This T cell receptor beta chain originates from a study of CD8 T cells in ankylosing spondylitis. Whole-study results and caveats: A TCR beta motif of eight highly homologous variants appeared characteristic of ankylosing spondylitis blood.

There are 16 residues in the CDR3. Germline loops: CDR1 SGHTA, CDR2 FQGNSA. V was clipped by 1 base and J by 2 bases; unmatched bases: 7. This clonotype was detected many times. Its antigen is unknown. Each TCR beta library was made by quantitative 5'-RACE that incorporated molecular barcodes. TCRdb redid the calling of the 5' RACE reads with MiXCR, one entry per CDR3 protein. The table has over 450,000 distinct CDR3 sequences, over 9.5% seen once. This clonotype was sampled from a male donor with ankylosing spondylitis. The material sequenced was blood, either unsorted or a sorted T cell fraction (not recorded which). The rearrangement uses TRBV7-2 and TRBJ1-2; the match to TRBD1 covers 7 bases. CDR3 nucleotides: TGTGCCAGCAGCTTAGTCGGAGGACAGGCAAACTATGGCTACACCTTC. This translates into CASSLVGGQANYGYTF.